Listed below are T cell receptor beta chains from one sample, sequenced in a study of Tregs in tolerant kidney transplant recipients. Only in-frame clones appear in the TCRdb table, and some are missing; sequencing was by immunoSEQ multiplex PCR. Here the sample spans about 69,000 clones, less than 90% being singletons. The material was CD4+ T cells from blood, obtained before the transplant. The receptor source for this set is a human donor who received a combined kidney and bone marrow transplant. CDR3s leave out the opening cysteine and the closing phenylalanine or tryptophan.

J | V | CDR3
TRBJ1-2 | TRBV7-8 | ASSRGTNLRGYGYT
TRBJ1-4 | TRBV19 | ASSILRGGTNEKLF
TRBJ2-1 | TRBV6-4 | ASRVSGRAENEQF
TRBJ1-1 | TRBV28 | ASSLGRTDTEAF
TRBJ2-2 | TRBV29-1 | SVEIRSQRNTGELF
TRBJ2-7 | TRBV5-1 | ASSLVDNYEQY
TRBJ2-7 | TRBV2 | ASRLSGTATEQY
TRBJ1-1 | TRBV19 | ASSIRRRDTEAF
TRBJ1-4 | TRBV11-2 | ASSLGQGNEKLF
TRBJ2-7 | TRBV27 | ASSLIGSHEQY
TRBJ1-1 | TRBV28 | ASSGGTVNEAF
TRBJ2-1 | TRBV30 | AWSVKAGGPYNEQF
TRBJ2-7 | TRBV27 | ASSRYPGNYEQY
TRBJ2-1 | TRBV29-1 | SVTGVNEQF
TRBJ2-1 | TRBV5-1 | ASSWGPASNEQF
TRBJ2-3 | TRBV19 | ASSETRAWGTQY
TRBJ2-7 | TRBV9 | ASSANLQGFNEQY
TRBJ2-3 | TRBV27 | ASSLAVGTDTQY
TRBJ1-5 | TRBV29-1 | SVRNAGIQEPQH
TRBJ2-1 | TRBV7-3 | ASSFEAMSSYNEQF
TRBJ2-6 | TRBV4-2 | ASRSGFPGANVLT
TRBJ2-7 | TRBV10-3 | AISESSGGVHEQY
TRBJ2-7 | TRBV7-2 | ASSRTSGKDEQY
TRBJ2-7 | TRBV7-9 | ASSLVAGGPYEQY
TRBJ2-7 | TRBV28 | ASSLPQGFSYEQY
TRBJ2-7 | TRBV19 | ASSIMRSGPYEQY
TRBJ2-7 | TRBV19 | ASSPPNRWGIYEQY
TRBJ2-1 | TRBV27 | ASSRGTGQGNEQF
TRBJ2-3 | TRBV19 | ASSRDRVQADTQY
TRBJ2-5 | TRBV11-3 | ASSPLPGQGFAQETQY
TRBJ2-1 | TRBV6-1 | ASSELAGTYNEQF